One sample yielded the 10 T cell receptor beta chains listed below, sequenced in a study of blood T cell repertoires in COVID-19. Only in-frame clones appear in the TCRdb table, and some are missing; sequencing was by immunoSEQ multiplex PCR. The table shows roughly 37,000 clones, with roughly 73% occurring only once. Sample: peripheral blood. Receptors originate from a man in his sixties with acute or convalescent COVID-19.

This clone came up a few times. This rearrangement joins TRBV18 to TRBJ1-3; no clear D gene. This CDR3 has 15 residues. The V end was cut by 5 bases, the J end by 4 bases, with 15 bases between. Germline CDR1 is KGHSH and CDR2 is LQKENI. The CDR3 DNA is TGTGCCAGCTCAGCAAACTCCTACGGGGGAAACACCATATATTTT. It codes for CASSANSYGGNTIYF. The full variable domain, with the rest looked up from reference TRBV18 and TRBJ1-3, is NAGVMQNPRHLVRRRGQEARLRCSPMKGHSHVYWYRQLPEEGLKFMVYLQKENIIDESGMPKERFSAEFPKEGPSILRIQQVVRGDSAAYFCASSANSYGGNTIYFGEGSWLTVV.

This clone has more than one count but fewer than ten. The V gene is TRBV27, the J gene TRBJ2-1; TRBD2 agrees at 9 bases. Germline CDR1 is MNHEY and CDR2 is SMNVEV (reference sequence). The J segment lost 6 bases and the V segment lost 5 bases, leaving 11 bases of the junction unmatched. The CDR3 totals 16 residues. The DNA of the CDR3 is TGTGCCAGCAGTAGGTCGCAAGGCGGGAGGGCCAATGAGCAGTTCTTC. As protein: CASSRSQGGRANEQFF.

The chain couples TRBV12-3 or TRBV12-4 to TRBJ1-1, with D uncertain. V was clipped by 6 bases and J by 5 bases, with 13 bases between them. CDR3 length: 13 residues. The CDR3 DNA sequence: TGTGCCAGCAGGCCTACGCTGATAACTGAAGCTTTCTTT. Its translation is CASRPTLITEAFF.

This clone was recorded at least ten times. The J gene is TRBJ1-2, the V gene TRBV5-6, with no clear D. Germline V gene data show CDR1 as SGHDT and CDR2 as YYEEEE. The CDR3 spans 11 residues. Trimming pared 4 bases from V and 3 bases from J, leaving 4 bases between. CDR3 DNA: TGTGCCAGCAGCCTCGACTATGGCTACACCTTC. Residues: CASSLDYGYTF.

The chain uses TRBV6-1 and TRBJ1-5; 9 nucleotides align to TRBD1. Germline CDR1 reads MNHNS; CDR2 reads SASEGT. The CDR3 has 16 amino acids. V lost 3 bases, J lost 6 bases, and 9 bases stayed unmatched. This CDR3 reads CASSEGTGFVPQPQHF. CDR3 bases: TGTGCCAGCAGTGAGGGGACAGGGTTTGTTCCTCAGCCCCAGCATTTT.

This chain uses TRBV6-5 with TRBJ2-5; 8 nucleotides align to TRBD1. The CDR3 contains 15 residues. V lost 6 bases to trimming and J lost 5 bases; unmatched junction nucleotides: 11. Germline V CDR1 and CDR2: MNHEY, SVGAGI. CDR3 amino acids: CASRPTRGRGETQYF. In DNA form, the CDR3 reads TGTGCCAGCAGACCCACCAGGGGGCGAGGGGAGACCCAGTACTTC.

The V call is TRBV5-5, the J call TRBJ2-5, with TRBD1 matching over 9 bases. Germline V gives CDR1 SGHKS, CDR2 YYEKEE (reference sequence). The J segment lost 5 bases and the V segment lost 6 bases, leaving 2 bases of the junction unmatched. The CDR3 covers 12 residues. CDR3 DNA: TGTGCCAGCACGGACAGGGGTGAGACCCAGTACTTC. Translated: CASTDRGETQYF.

V usage is TRBV10-1 and J usage is TRBJ1-2, with a tentative D call TRBD1 (6 bases). The CDR3 covers 13 residues. Trimming removed 6 bases at V and 3 bases at J, with 11 bases between. Germline V gives CDR1 WNHNN, CDR2 SYGVQD (reference sequence). DNA of the CDR3: TGCGCCAGCAGCCGGGACACCTACTATGGCTACACCTTC. Translated, it gives CASSRDTYYGYTF.

This clone was counted a single time. The chain links TRBV20-1 to TRBJ2-1, with D possibly being TRBD2 (6 bases). CDR1 is DFQATT, CDR2 SNEGSKA, per germline (reference sequence). This CDR3 has 11 amino acids. V was pared by 3 bases and J by 7 bases, with 7 bases between. CDR3 in amino acids: CSASRGNEQFF. The CDR3 nucleotides read TGCAGTGCTAGTCGGGGGAATGAGCAGTTCTTC.

The V gene is TRBV5-6, the J gene TRBJ2-7; TRBD2 agrees at 11 bases. J was trimmed by 3 bases and V by 3 bases; bases with no gene match: 8. Looked up from germline, CDR1 is SGHDT and CDR2 is YYEEEE. This CDR3 is 16 amino acids long. The CDR3 DNA sequence: TGTGCCAGCAGCTCGGCTCTAGCGGGAGGTTTCTACGAGCAGTACTTC. It codes for CASSSALAGGFYEQYF.